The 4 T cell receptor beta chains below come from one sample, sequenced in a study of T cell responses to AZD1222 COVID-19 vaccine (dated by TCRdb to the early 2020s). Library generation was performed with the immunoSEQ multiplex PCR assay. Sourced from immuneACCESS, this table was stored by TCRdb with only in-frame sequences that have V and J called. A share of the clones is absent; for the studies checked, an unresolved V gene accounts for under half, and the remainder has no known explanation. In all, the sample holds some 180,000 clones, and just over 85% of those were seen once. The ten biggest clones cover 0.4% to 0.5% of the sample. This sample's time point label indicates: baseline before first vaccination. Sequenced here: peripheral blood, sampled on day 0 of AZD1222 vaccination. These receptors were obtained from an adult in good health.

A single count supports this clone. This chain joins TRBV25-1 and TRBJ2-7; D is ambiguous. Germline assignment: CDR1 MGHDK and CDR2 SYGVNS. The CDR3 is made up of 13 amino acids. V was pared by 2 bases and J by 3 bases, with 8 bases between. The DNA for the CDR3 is TGTGCCAGCAGTGAAGGAAAAGGCTACGAGCAGTACTTC. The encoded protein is CASSEGKGYEQYF.

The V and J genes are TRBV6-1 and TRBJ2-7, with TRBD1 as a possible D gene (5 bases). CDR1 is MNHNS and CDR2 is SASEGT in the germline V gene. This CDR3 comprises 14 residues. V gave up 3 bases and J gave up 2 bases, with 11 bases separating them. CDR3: CASSDKGRAYEQYF. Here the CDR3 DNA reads TGTGCCAGCAGTGATAAGGGGCGAGCCTACGAGCAGTACTTC.

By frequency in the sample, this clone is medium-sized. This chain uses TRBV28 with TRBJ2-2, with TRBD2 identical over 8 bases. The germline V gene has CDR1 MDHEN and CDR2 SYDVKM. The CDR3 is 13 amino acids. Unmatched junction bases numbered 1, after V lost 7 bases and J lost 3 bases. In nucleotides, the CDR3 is TGTGCCAGCACGGGACTAGACACCGGGGAGCTGTTTTTT. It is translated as CASTGLDTGELFF.

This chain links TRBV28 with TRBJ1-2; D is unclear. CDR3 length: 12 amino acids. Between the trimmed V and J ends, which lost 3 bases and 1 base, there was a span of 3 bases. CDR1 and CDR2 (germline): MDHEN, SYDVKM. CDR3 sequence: CASSLDNYGYTF. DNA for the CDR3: TGTGCCAGCAGTTTGGATAACTATGGCTACACCTTC.